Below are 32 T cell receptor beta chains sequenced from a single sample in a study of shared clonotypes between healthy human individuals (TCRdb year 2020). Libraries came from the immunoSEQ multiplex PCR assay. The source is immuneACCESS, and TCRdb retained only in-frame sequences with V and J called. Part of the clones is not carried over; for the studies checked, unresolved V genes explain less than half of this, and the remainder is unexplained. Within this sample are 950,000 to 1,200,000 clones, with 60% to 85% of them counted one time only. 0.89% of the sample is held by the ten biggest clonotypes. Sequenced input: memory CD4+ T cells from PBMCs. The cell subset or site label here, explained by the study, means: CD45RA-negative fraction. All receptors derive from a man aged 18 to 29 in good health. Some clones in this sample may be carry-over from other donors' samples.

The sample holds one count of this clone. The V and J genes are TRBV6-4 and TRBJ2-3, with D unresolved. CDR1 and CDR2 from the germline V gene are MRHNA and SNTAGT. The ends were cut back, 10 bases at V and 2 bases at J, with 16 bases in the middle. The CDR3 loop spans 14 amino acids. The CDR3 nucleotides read TGTGCCACGAAAACTGATGCAGCCACAGATACGCAGTATTTT. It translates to CATKTDAATDTQYF.

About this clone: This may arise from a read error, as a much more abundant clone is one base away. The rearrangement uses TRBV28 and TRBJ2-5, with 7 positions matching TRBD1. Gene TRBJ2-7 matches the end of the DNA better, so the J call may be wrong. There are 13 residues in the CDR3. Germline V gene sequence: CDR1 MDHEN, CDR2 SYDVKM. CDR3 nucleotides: TGTGCCAGCAGCGGGGACAGCCCCTACGAGCAGTACTTC. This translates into CASSGDSPYEQYF.

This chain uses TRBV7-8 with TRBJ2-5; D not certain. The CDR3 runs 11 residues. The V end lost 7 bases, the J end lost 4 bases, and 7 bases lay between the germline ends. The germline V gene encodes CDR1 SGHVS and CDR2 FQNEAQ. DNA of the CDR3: TGTGCCAGCACACCCTCAGAGACCCAGTACTTC. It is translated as CASTPSETQYF.

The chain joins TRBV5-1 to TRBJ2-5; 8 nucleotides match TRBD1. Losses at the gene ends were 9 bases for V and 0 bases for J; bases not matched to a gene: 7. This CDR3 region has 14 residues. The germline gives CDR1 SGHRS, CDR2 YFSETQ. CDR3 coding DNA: TGCGCCACCTCCGGGACAGGATACCAAGAGACCCAGTACTTC. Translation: CATSGTGYQETQYF.

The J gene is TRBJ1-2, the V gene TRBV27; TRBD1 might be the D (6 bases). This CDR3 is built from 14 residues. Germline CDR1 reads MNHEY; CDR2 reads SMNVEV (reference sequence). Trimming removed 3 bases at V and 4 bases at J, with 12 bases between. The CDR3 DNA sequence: TGTGCCAGCAGTTTTTCGGACAGAGGCTATGGCTACACCTTC. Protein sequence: CASSFSDRGYGYTF.

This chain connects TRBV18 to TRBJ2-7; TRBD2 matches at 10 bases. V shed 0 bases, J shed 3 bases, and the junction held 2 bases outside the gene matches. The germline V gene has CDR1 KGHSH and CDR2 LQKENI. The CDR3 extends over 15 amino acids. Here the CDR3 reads CASSPPGTSVYEQYF. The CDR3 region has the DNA TGTGCCAGCTCACCACCCGGGACTAGCGTCTACGAGCAGTACTTC. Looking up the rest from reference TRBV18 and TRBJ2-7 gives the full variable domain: NAGVMQNPRHLVRRRGQEARLRCSPMKGHSHVYWYRQLPEEGLKFMVYLQKENIIDESGMPKERFSAEFPKEGPSILRIQQVVRGDSAAYFCASSPPGTSVYEQYFGPGTRLTVT.

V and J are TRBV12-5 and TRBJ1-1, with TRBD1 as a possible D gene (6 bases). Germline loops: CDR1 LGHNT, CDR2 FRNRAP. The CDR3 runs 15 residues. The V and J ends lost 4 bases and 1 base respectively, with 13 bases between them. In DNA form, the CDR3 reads TGTGCTAGTGGTTCGCCGGACAGAGGGAACACTGAAGCTTTCTTT. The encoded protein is CASGSPDRGNTEAFF.

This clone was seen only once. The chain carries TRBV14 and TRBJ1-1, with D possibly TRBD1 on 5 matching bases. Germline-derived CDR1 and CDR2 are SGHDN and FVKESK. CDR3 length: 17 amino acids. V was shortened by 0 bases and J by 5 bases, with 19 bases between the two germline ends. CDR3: CASSQDAGWGAGTEAFF. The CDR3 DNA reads TGTGCCAGCAGCCAAGATGCAGGGTGGGGTGCAGGTACTGAAGCTTTCTTT. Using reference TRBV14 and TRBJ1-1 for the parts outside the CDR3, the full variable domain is EAGVTQFPSHSVIEKGQTVTLRCDPISGHDNLYWYRRVMGKEIKFLLHFVKESKQDESGMPNNRFLAERTGGTYSTLKVQPAELEDSGVYFCASSQDAGWGAGTEAFFGQGTRLTVV.

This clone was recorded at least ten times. CDR3 loop: CASSLSRQPDGYTF. For the CDR3, the DNA is TGTGCCAGCAGCTTATCTCGTCAGCCCGATGGCTACACCTTC. V is TRBV7-2 and J is TRBJ1-2; no reliable D call. The CDR3 runs to 14 residues. Germline values: CDR1 SGHTA, CDR2 FQGNSA. V was shortened by 2 bases and J by 6 bases, with 13 bases between the two germline ends.

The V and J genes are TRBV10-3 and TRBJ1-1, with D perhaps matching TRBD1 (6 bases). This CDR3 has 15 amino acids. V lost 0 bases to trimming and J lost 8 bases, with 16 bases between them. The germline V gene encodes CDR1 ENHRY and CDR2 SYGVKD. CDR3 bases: TGTGCCATCAGTGAGTCGAGGCAGGGGTTTCTCGAAGCTTTCTTT. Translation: CAISESRQGFLEAFF.

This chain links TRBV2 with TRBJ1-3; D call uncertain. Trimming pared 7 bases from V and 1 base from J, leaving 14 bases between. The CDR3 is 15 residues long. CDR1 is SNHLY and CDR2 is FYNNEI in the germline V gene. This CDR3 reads CASTPGILSGNTIYF. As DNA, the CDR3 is TGTGCCAGCACCCCCGGGATACTATCTGGAAACACCATATATTTT.

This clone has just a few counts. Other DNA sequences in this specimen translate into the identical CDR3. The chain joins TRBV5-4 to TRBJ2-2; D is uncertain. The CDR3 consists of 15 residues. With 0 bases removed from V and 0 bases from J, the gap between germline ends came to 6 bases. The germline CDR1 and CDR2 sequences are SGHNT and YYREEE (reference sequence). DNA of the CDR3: TGTGCCAGCAGCTTGGATACAGCGAACACCGGGGAGCTGTTTTTT. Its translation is CASSLDTANTGELFF. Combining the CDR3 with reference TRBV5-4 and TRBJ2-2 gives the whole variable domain ETGVTQSPTHLIKTRGQQVTLRCSSQSGHNTVSWYQQALGQGPQFIFQYYREEENGRGNFPPRFSGLQFPNYSSELNVNALELDDSALYLCASSLDTANTGELFFGEGSRLTVL.

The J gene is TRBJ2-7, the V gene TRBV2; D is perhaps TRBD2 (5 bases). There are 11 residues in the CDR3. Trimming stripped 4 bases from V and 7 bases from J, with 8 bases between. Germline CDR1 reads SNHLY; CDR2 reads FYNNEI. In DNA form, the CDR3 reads TGTGCCAGCAGTGGAGGACTTGAGCAGTACTTC. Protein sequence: CASSGGLEQYF.

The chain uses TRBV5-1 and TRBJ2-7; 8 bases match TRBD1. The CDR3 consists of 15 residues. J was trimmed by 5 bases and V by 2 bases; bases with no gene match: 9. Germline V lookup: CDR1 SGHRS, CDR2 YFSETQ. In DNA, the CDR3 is TGCGCCAGCAGCTTCCAGGGGGCCTCCCAGGACGAGCAGTACTTC. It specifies CASSFQGASQDEQYF.

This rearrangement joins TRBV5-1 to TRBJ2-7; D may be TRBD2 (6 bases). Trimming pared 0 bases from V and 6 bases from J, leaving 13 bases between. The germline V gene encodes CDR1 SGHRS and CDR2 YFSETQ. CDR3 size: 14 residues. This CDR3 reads CASSLEPGAVEQYF. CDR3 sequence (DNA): TGCGCCAGCAGCTTGGAACCGGGAGCGGTCGAGCAGTACTTC.

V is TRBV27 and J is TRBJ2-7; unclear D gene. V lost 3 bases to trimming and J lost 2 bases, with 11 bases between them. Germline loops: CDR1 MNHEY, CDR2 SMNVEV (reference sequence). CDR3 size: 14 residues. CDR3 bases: TGTGCCAGCAGTTTCAACACAGATACCTACGAGCAGTACTTC. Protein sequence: CASSFNTDTYEQYF.

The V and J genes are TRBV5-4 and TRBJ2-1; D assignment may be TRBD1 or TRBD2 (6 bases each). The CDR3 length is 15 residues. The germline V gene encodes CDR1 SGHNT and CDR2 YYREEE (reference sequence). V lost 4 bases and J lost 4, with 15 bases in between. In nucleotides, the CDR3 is TGTGCCAGCAGCCGGGGGCTAGCTTCTTACAATGAGCAGTTCTTC. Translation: CASSRGLASYNEQFF.

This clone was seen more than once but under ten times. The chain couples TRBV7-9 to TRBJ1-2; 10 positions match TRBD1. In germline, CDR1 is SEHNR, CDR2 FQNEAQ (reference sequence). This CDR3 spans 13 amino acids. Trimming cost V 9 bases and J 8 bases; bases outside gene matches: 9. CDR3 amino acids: CASGTGAIGGYTF. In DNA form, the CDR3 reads TGTGCCAGTGGGACAGGGGCCATTGGGGGCTACACCTTC.

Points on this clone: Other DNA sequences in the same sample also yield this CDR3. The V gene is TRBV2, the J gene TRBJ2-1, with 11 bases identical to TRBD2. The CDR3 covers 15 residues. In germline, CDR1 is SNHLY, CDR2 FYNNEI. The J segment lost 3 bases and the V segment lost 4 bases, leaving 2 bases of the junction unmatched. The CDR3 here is CASSGGTSGYNEQFF. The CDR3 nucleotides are TGTGCCAGCAGTGGGGGGACTAGCGGCTACAATGAGCAGTTCTTC.

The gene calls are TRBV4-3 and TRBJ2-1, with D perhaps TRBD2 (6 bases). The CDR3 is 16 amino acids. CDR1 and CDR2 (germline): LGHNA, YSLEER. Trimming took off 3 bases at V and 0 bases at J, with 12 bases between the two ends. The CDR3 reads CASSHRVTSSYNEQFF. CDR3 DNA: TGCGCCAGCAGCCACCGGGTGACTAGCTCCTACAATGAGCAGTTCTTC.

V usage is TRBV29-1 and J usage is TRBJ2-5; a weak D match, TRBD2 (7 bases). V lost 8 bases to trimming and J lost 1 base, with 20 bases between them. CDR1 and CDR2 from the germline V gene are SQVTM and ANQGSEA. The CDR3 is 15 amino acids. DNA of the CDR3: TGCAGCTCCCGCTCCCCCGGGGGGCCCCAAGAGACCCAGTACTTC. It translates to CSSRSPGGPQETQYF.

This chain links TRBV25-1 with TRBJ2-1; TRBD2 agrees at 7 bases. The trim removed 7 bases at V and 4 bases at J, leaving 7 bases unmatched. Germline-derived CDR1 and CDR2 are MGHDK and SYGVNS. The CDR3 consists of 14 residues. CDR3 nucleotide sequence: TGTGCCAGCAACGCGGGGGACTGGTACAATGAGCAGTTCTTC. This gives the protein CASNAGDWYNEQFF. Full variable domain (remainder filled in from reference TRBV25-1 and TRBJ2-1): EADIYQTPRYLVIGTGKKITLECSQTMGHDKMYWYQQDPGMELHLIHYSYGVNSTEKGDLSSESTVSRIRTEHFPLTLESARPSHTSQYLCASNAGDWYNEQFFGPGTRLTVL.

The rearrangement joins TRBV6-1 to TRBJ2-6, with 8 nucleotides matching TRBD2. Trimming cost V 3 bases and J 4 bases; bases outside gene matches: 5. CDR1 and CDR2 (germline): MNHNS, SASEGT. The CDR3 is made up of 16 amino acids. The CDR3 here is CASSERGESGANVLTF. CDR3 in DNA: TGTGCCAGCAGTGAGCGGGGGGAGTCAGGGGCCAACGTCCTGACTTTC.

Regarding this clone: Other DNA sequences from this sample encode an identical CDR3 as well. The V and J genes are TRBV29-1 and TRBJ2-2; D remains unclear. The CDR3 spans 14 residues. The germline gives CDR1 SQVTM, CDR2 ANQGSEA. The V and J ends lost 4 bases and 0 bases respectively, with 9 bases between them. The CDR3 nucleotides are TGCAGCGTTGGGGCATCTGCGAACACCGGGGAGCTGTTTTTT. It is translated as CSVGASANTGELFF.

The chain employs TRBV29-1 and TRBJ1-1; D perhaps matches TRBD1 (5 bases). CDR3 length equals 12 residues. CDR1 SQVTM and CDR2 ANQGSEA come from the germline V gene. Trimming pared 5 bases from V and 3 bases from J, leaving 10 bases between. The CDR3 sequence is CSVKQGDTEAFF. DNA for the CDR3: TGCAGCGTTAAGCAGGGAGACACTGAAGCTTTCTTT.

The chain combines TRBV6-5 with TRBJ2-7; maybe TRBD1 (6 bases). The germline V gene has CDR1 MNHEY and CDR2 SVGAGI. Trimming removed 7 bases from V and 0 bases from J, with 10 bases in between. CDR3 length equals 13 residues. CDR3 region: CASTGTSSYEQYF. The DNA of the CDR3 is TGTGCCAGCACCGGGACATCCTCCTACGAGCAGTACTTC.

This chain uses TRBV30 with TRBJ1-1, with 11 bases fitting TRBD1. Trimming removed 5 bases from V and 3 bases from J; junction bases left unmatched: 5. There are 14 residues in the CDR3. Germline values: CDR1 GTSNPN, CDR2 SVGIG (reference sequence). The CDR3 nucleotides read TGTGCCTGGTGCCGGGACAGGGGGTACACTGAAGCTTTCTTT. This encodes CAWCRDRGYTEAFF.

CDR3 sequence: CASSEIRSSYNEQFF. The CDR3 DNA is TGTGCCAGCAGTGAGATCCGATCCTCCTACAATGAGCAGTTCTTC. J is TRBJ2-1 and V is TRBV2; D ambiguous. Trimming cost V 3 bases and J 0 bases, with 9 bases left between them. Germline V CDR1 and CDR2: SNHLY, FYNNEI. The CDR3 covers 15 residues.

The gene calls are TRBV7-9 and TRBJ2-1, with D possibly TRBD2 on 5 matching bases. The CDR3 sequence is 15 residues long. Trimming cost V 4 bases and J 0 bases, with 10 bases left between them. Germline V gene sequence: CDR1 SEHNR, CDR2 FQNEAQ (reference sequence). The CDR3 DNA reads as TGTGCCAGCAGCTCGGGGTCTAGCTCCTACAATGAGCAGTTCTTC. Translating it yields CASSSGSSSYNEQFF.

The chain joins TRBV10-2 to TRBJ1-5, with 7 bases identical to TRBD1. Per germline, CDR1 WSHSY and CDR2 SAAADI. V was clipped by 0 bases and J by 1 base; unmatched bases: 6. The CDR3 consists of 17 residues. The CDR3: CASSESKAGGSNQPQHF. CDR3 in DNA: TGCGCCAGCAGTGAGTCGAAGGCAGGGGGAAGCAATCAGCCCCAGCATTTT.

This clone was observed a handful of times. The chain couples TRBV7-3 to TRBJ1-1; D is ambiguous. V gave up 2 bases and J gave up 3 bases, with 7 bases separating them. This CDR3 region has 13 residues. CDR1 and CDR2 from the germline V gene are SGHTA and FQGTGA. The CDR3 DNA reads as TGTGCCAGCAGCTTACTCACGGACACTGAAGCTTTCTTT. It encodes CASSLLTDTEAFF.

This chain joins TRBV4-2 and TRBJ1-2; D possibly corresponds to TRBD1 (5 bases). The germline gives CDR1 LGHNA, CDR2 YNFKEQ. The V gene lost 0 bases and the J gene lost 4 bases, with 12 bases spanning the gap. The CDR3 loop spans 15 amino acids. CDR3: CASSQDMGDGYGYTF. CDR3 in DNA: TGTGCCAGCAGCCAAGATATGGGGGACGGCTATGGCTACACCTTC.